This is a list of T cell receptor beta chains from one sample in a study of radiation and T cells in renal cell carcinoma. TCRdb's copy holds only in-frame clones and misses some; the assay was immunoSEQ multiplex PCR. The sample lists some 150,000 clones; less than 85% were seen once. Sequencing was performed on blood, taken from a patient whose treatment included radiotherapy and nephrectomy. These receptors all come from a woman in her 50s with renal cell carcinoma. Both conserved end residues are part of each CDR3. The D gene is left open where the match is weak. A row's size may be missing; if present it is once, few, many or a size class.

>.|TRBJ1-2|TRBV6-5|.
CASSYPTGGYTF
TGTGCCAGCAGTTACCCCACGGGGGGCTACACCTTC
>.|TRBJ1-2|TRBV6-6|few
CASSYGQGGGYTF
TGTGCCAGCAGTTACGGGCAGGGAGGCGGCTACACCTTC
>.|TRBJ2-7|TRBV6-5|.
CASSSDSPLGEQYF
TGTGCCAGCAGTTCGGACAGCCCGTTGGGCGAGCAGTACTTC
>.|TRBJ2-6|TRBV7-2|.
CASSLGGTDISGANVLTF
TGTGCCAGCAGCTTAGGCGGGACTGACATCTCTGGGGCCAACGTCCTGACTTTC
>TRBD1|TRBJ1-4|TRBV4-1|.
CASSQGTGRFPPATNEKLFF
TGCGCCAGCAGCCAGGGGACAGGTCGTTTTCCTCCTGCAACTAATGAAAAACTGTTTTTT
>.|TRBJ2-7|TRBV5-1|few
CASSQVSRAYEQYF
TGCGCCAGCAGCCAAGTGAGCAGGGCCTACGAGCAGTACTTC
>.|TRBJ2-2|TRBV7-2|.
CASSLDGGATGELFF
TGTGCCAGCAGCTTAGACGGGGGCGCCACCGGGGAGCTGTTTTTT
>TRBD1|TRBJ1-2|TRBV5-6|once
CASSLADRVRGYTF
TGTGCCAGCAGCTTGGCCGACAGGGTGCGGGGCTACACCTTC
>.|TRBJ2-3|TRBV4-3|.
CASSQQDTQYF
TGCGCCAGCAGCCAACAGGATACGCAGTATTTT
>.|TRBJ1-5|TRBV15|.
CATSRPETGSNQPQHF
TGTGCCACCAGCAGACCCGAGACAGGTAGCAATCAGCCCCAGCATTTT
>.|TRBJ2-1|TRBV6-1|.
CASGKTGTYNEQFF
TGTGCCAGCGGAAAAACAGGTACCTACAATGAGCAGTTCTTC
>.|TRBJ2-5|TRBV5-6|.
CASSLVAGRETQYF
TGTGCCAGCAGCTTGGTTGCAGGGCGGGAGACCCAGTACTTC
>.|TRBJ2-7|TRBV28|few
CASISFPRRRSITYEQYF
TGTGCCAGCATCTCCTTCCCCAGGCGACGAAGCATTACCTACGAGCAGTACTTC
>TRBD2|TRBJ2-3|TRBV9|once
CASSPPGGYTDTQYF
TGTGCCAGCAGCCCCCCCGGGGGGTACACAGATACGCAGTATTTT
>TRBD1|TRBJ1-1|TRBV18|.
CASSPSGTGRTEAFF
TGTGCCAGCTCACCAAGTGGGACAGGGAGGACTGAAGCTTTCTTT
>.|TRBJ2-2|TRBV5-4|.
CASSNIAVGTGELFF
TGTGCCAGCAGTAATATAGCGGTCGGGACCGGGGAGCTGTTTTTT
>.|TRBJ1-2|TRBV6-1|.
CASSEGQDYGYTF
TGTGCCAGCAGTGAAGGGCAGGACTATGGCTACACCTTC
>.|TRBJ1-3|TRBV5-8|.
CASSQQGNTIYF
TGTGCCAGCAGCCAACAGGGAAACACCATATATTTT
>TRBD1|TRBJ1-5|TRBV10-3|.
CAISEDRGLRNQPQHF
TGTGCCATCAGTGAGGACAGGGGGCTTAGGAATCAGCCCCAGCATTTT
>TRBD2|TRBJ2-7|TRBV10-1|.
CASRGLADLSSYEQYF
TGCGCCAGCAGGGGACTAGCGGATTTAAGCTCCTACGAGCAGTACTTC
>.|TRBJ2-3|TRBV5-1|.
CASSLGPGPSTDTQYF
TGCGCCAGCAGCTTGGGCCCAGGCCCCAGCACAGATACGCAGTATTTT
>.|TRBJ1-2|TRBV6-1|.
CASSETVIGGYTF
TGTGCCAGCAGTGAAACGGTGATTGGGGGCTACACCTTC
>.|TRBJ2-3|TRBV25-1|.
CASSAGGRSTDTQYF
TGTGCCAGCAGTGCTGGGGGTCGTAGCACAGATACGCAGTATTTT
>.|TRBJ2-3|TRBV19|.
CASSSSVADTQYF
TGTGCCAGTAGCTCCTCTGTCGCAGATACGCAGTATTTT